Shown below are 9 T cell receptor beta chains from a single sample sequenced in a study of vaccination and CD4 T cells after COVID-19. TCRdb fed the PCR reads into MiXCR, producing one record per CDR3 protein. Of more than 20,000 distinct CDR3 sequences listed, under 60% are singletons. Sample: CD4+ T cells from blood, taken before SARS-CoV-2 vaccination. All receptors come from a human donor who had recovered from COVID-19.

Only a few counts were recorded for this clonotype. V and J are TRBV20-1 and TRBJ1-5, with D unclear. The germline V gene has CDR1 DFQATT and CDR2 SNEGSKA (reference sequence). The germline V and J ends were trimmed by 3 bases and 6 bases, with 12 bases remaining between them. CDR3 size: 13 residues. The CDR3 DNA reads as TGCAGTGCTAGTCGCAGCGACGGTCAGCCCCAGCATTTT. This encodes CSASRSDGQPQHF.

CDR3 bases: TGTGCCAGCAGCTGGAGACTAGCGGGAGATGTGGATACGCAGTATTTT. Protein sequence: CASSWRLAGDVDTQYF. V usage is TRBV11-2 and J usage is TRBJ2-3; 12 nucleotides match TRBD2. The CDR3 runs to 16 residues. Trimming removed 4 bases from V and 6 bases from J; junction bases left unmatched: 8. Germline V lookup: CDR1 SGHAT, CDR2 FQNNGV.

A few counts support this clonotype. The rearrangement joins TRBV5-4 to TRBJ1-1; the match to TRBD1 covers 9 bases. The CDR3 runs 16 residues. V shed 4 bases, J shed 1 base, and the junction held 8 bases outside the gene matches. Germline assignment: CDR1 SGHNT and CDR2 YYREEE (reference sequence). CDR3 sequence reads: CASSLAGQGSNTEAFF. The CDR3 DNA reads as TGTGCCAGCAGCCTAGCGGGACAGGGATCGAACACTGAAGCTTTCTTT.

The J gene is TRBJ2-7, the V gene TRBV14; 8 nucleotides line up with TRBD1. This CDR3 region has 15 residues. CDR1 is SGHDN, CDR2 FVKESK, per germline. V shed 2 bases, J shed 2 bases, and the junction held 5 bases outside the gene matches. The CDR3 loop is CASSQRPTGAYEQYF. The CDR3 DNA reads TGTGCCAGCAGCCAAAGACCGACAGGGGCCTACGAGCAGTACTTC.

This clonotype is a singleton in its sample. J is TRBJ1-2 and V is TRBV5-6; D call uncertain. The CDR3 extends over 17 amino acids. Trimming removed 1 base at V and 5 bases at J, with 21 bases between. Germline lookup yields CDR1 SGHDT and CDR2 YYEEEE. This chain's CDR3 is CASSLLGKEAFIYGYTF. CDR3 coding DNA: TGTGCCAGCAGCTTGTTGGGGAAGGAAGCCTTCATTTATGGCTACACCTTC.

V is TRBV7-2 and J is TRBJ2-3; TRBD1 is a possible D gene (5 bases). There are 18 residues in the CDR3. Germline V gene lookup returns CDR1 SGHTA and CDR2 FQGNSA. Trimming took 1 base from V and 0 from J, leaving 17 bases between them. The CDR3 reads CASSLEGAGWVSTDTQYF. In DNA form, the CDR3 reads TGTGCCAGCAGCTTAGAAGGCGCAGGGTGGGTGAGCACAGATACGCAGTATTTT.

This clonotype appeared a few times. The chain carries TRBV6-2 or TRBV6-3 and TRBJ2-7; TRBD1 matches 7 bases. The germline gives CDR1 MNHEY, CDR2 SVGEGT. Trimming at V came to 7 bases and at J to 2 bases, leaving 8 bases not matched to a gene. This CDR3 comprises 14 residues. As DNA, the CDR3 is TGTGCCAGCAAGAGAGGGACAGTGGCCTACGAGCAGTACTTC. It is translated as CASKRGTVAYEQYF.

This clonotype came up a few times. V gene TRBV6-2 or TRBV6-3 combines with J gene TRBJ2-3; D remains ambiguous. The germline CDR1 and CDR2 sequences are MNHEY and SVGEGT. The CDR3 has 14 amino acids. V shed 6 bases and J shed 0 bases, with 10 bases lying between them. CDR3 sequence: CASSGWWSTDTQYF. The CDR3 DNA sequence: TGTGCCAGCAGCGGATGGTGGAGCACAGATACGCAGTATTTT.

The CDR3 here is CSARGLGRASGELFF. For the CDR3, the DNA is TGCAGTGCTAGAGGTTTGGGCAGGGCCTCCGGGGAGCTGTTTTTT. The chain carries TRBV20-1 and TRBJ2-2, with D perhaps matching TRBD1 (5 bases). Germline CDR1 reads DFQATT; CDR2 reads SNEGSKA (reference sequence). The CDR3 is 15 residues long. V lost 1 base and J lost 6, with 15 bases in between.